This T cell receptor (beta chain) was recorded in a study of regulatory T cells in long-lasting Graves disease. In the study overall: Freshly diagnosed Graves' patients had used antithyroid drugs for under 3 months.

Through Arm-PCR of CDR3 regions and iRepertoire HTBI primers, TCR beta libraries were built. TCRdb analysed the multiplex PCR reads with MiXCR anew, one entry per CDR3 protein. Of about 610,000 distinct CDR3 sequences detected, approximately 16% appear once; the ten largest clones hold about 12%. Time point given: newly diagnosed GD, antithyroid drugs for less than 3 months. TCR sequences were obtained from RNA taken from PBMCs. Study-wide results and limits: Few sampled subjects may have lowered accuracy.

The CDR3 extends over 12 amino acids. Germline CDR1 SEHNR, CDR2 FQNEAQ (reference sequence). This clonotype was recorded at least ten times. Its antigen is as yet unknown. These data also formed part of another study, on T cells in Graves' hyperthyroidism and ophthalmopathy.

V usage is TRBV7-9 and J usage is TRBJ2-3, with D possibly being TRBD2 (6 bases). This receptor was identified in a man aged 18 to 29 with Graves disease. The source was peripheral blood mononuclear cells (PBMCs), collected at new diagnosis, from a patient treated with antithyroid drugs. The chain's CDR3 is CADSSGTDTQYF. CDR3 nucleotide sequence: TGTGCAGACTCTAGCGGCACAGATACGCAGTATTTT.